This TCR beta chain was identified in a study of spatial heterogeneity in lung cancer. Study-level background: Each unique TCR and UMI combination was seen more than ten times on average in raw reads. The study's findings and limits: There were more appearances of ubiquitous expanded tumor TCRs in blood at resection than at follow-up.

Losses at the gene ends were 11 bases for V and 2 bases for J; bases not matched to a gene: 16. Germline lookup yields CDR1 LNHDA and CDR2 SQIVND (reference sequence). This CDR3 has 16 amino acids. Time point in this sample: sample taken at primary tumor resection. Unsorted whole RNA of tumor, nontumor lung or frozen PBMC was sequenced. The cohort: about 79 early-stage, untreated non-small cell lung cancer patients. This clonotype showed up many times. Its antigen is not identified. Each CDR3 protein gets one entry after TCRdb re-called the 5' RACE reads with MiXCR. The table records 40,000 to 45,000 distinct CDR3 sequences, approximately 6.5% of them present only once.

The chain combines TRBV19 with TRBJ2-5, with 8 bases aligning to TRBD2. This TCR came from a female donor with early-stage non-small cell lung cancer. This specimen was PBMCs, taken at surgery. The CDR3 loop is CAPGAGGHTIQETQYF. DNA of the CDR3: TGTGCCCCCGGCGCGGGGGGACATACCATACAAGAGACCCAGTACTTC.